These 32 T cell receptor beta chains share one sample of origin, sequenced in a study of blood T cell repertoires in COVID-19. Measured with immunoSEQ multiplex PCR; TCRdb has only the in-frame clones, and not every one. The profile covers a few hundred thousand clones, with around nine tenths appearing a single time and approximately 5.1% taken by the ten largest. Sequencing was performed on peripheral blood. Every receptor here comes from a woman aged 55-75 years with COVID-19, enrolled during active disease.

V usage is TRBV12-3 or TRBV12-4 and J usage is TRBJ1-1, with a possible D match to TRBD1 (6 bases). The CDR3 totals 12 residues. Trimming removed 10 bases at V and 4 bases at J, with 13 bases between. CDR3: CATRGGGTEAFF. DNA of the CDR3: TGTGCCACGCGAGGGGGGGGCACTGAAGCTTTCTTT.

The V and J genes are TRBV19 and TRBJ2-4, with 7 positions matching TRBD2. The CDR3 has 14 amino acids. Trimming took 4 bases from V and 8 from J; bases not matched to a gene: 8. Germline assignment: CDR1 LNHDA and CDR2 SQIVND (reference sequence). The CDR3 region has the DNA TGTGCCAGTAGTAGGGGGGGGGTTGGAGACATTCAGTACTTC. This gives the protein CASSRGGVGDIQYF.

The genes are TRBV9 and TRBJ2-2; TRBD2 might be the D (5 bases). Deletions cut 0 bases from V and 5 bases from J, with 11 bases between. Per the germline V gene, CDR1 is SGDLS and CDR2 is YYNGEE. This CDR3 spans 15 amino acids. In nucleotides, the CDR3 is TGTGCCAGCAGCGTAGGGACCCCGGGGACCGGGGAGCTGTTTTTT. Its protein is CASSVGTPGTGELFF.

CDR3 loop: CASSKQVSQPQHF. CDR3 in DNA: TGTGCCAGTAGTAAACAGGTATCCCAGCCCCAGCATTTT. The chain combines TRBV19 with TRBJ1-5; a weak D match, TRBD1 (5 bases). The CDR3 is made up of 13 amino acids. Per the germline V gene, CDR1 is LNHDA and CDR2 is SQIVND (reference sequence). Trimming shortened V by 4 bases and J by 7 bases, and 11 bases separated the two germline ends.

This sequence joins TRBV5-1 and TRBJ1-1; D remains unclear. The CDR3 totals 14 residues. Per germline, CDR1 SGHRS and CDR2 YFSETQ. V was shortened by 0 bases and J by 5 bases, with 11 bases between the two germline ends. The CDR3 coding sequence is TGCGCCAGCAGCTTGGATAGAGTCTATACTGAAGCTTTCTTT. Residues: CASSLDRVYTEAFF.

V gene TRBV3-1 (or the pseudogene TRBV3-2) combines with J gene TRBJ2-1; D gene ambiguous. CDR3 size: 14 residues. The germline V gene encodes CDR1 LGHDT and CDR2 YNNKEL (reference sequence). V lost 1 base, J lost 5 bases, and 9 bases lay in between. CDR3 sequence: CASSQGGRNNEQFF. The CDR3 coding sequence is TGTGCCAGCAGCCAAGGTGGCAGGAACAATGAGCAGTTCTTC.

V gene TRBV24-1 combines with J gene TRBJ2-5; D is ambiguous. This CDR3 is built from 14 residues. Germline lookup yields CDR1 KGHDR and CDR2 SFDVKD. V was trimmed by 1 base and J by 3 bases, leaving 8 bases between them. The CDR3 here is CATSDFREEETQYF. In nucleotides, the CDR3 is TGTGCCACCAGTGATTTCAGAGAGGAAGAGACCCAGTACTTC.

This sequence joins TRBV5-1 and TRBJ2-3; perhaps TRBD1 as D (6 bases). CDR3 length: 15 amino acids. The V and J ends lost 3 bases and 5 bases respectively, with 16 bases between them. Germline V gene data show CDR1 as SGHRS and CDR2 as YFSETQ. CDR3 nucleotides: TGCGCCAGCAGCTGGCAGGGGTCAGGGAGAGATACGCAGTATTTT. This gives the protein CASSWQGSGRDTQYF.

This rearrangement joins TRBV28 to TRBJ1-1, with D maybe TRBD1 (5 bases). CDR1 is MDHEN, CDR2 SYDVKM, per germline. The length of the CDR3 is 11 residues. V was pared by 8 bases and J by 12 bases, with 16 bases between. In nucleotides, the CDR3 is TGTGCCAGCCAAGCCAGCGGGGGTCCTTTCTTT. It codes for CASQASGGPFF.

The V and J genes are TRBV5-6 and TRBJ2-3, with 10 bases that match TRBD2. The J segment lost 2 bases and the V segment lost 1 base, leaving 4 bases of the junction unmatched. CDR3 length: 16 residues. CDR1 SGHDT and CDR2 YYEEEE come from the germline V gene. The CDR3 reads CASSLPLAGDTDTQYF. The CDR3, as DNA: TGTGCCAGCAGCTTGCCTCTAGCGGGAGACACAGATACGCAGTATTTT.

This sequence joins TRBV11-2 and TRBJ2-7; 10 nucleotides match TRBD2. CDR3 size: 14 residues. With 2 bases clipped from V and 6 bases from J, the junction kept 4 bases outside the gene matches. Germline V gives CDR1 SGHAT, CDR2 FQNNGV. The CDR3 spells CASSLFLAGAEQYF. The CDR3 nucleotides are TGTGCCAGCAGCTTATTCCTAGCGGGAGCCGAGCAGTACTTC. Full variable domain (missing parts from reference TRBV11-2 and TRBJ2-7): EAGVAQSPRYKIIEKRQSVAFWCNPISGHATLYWYQQILGQGPKLLIQFQNNGVVDDSQLPKDRFSAERLKGVDSTLKIQPAKLEDSAVYLCASSLFLAGAEQYFGPGTRLTVT.

The chain links TRBV6-2 or TRBV6-3 to TRBJ2-1; D is undetermined. CDR1 and CDR2 (germline): MNHEY, SVGEGT. V lost 2 bases and J 7 bases, leaving 3 bases between the germline ends. The CDR3 length is 11 residues. The CDR3 sequence: CASSYINEQFF. In DNA form, the CDR3 reads TGTGCCAGCAGTTACATAAATGAGCAGTTCTTC.

In regard to this clone: The identical CDR3 is also encoded by other nucleotide sequences in the sample. The chain employs TRBV10-3 and TRBJ2-7, with D maybe TRBD1 (6 bases). The germline V gene has CDR1 ENHRY and CDR2 SYGVKD. The length of the CDR3 is 14 residues. Deletions cut 8 bases from V and 5 bases from J, with 19 bases between. CDR3 nucleotide sequence: TGTGCCATCTGGGCAGGGGTCCTCGCAGACGAGCAGTACTTC. This sequence encodes CAIWAGVLADEQYF.

The chain is built from TRBV28 and TRBJ1-2, with TRBD1 matching 7 bases. The CDR3 covers 13 residues. The germline gives CDR1 MDHEN, CDR2 SYDVKM. With V trimmed by 6 bases and J by 7 bases, 8 bases remained unmatched. CDR3 sequence reads: CASSRDSLGGYTF. Written as DNA, the CDR3 is TGTGCCAGCAGCCGGGACAGTCTAGGTGGCTACACCTTC.

This clone showed up just once. This rearrangement joins TRBV15 to TRBJ2-7; D perhaps matches TRBD1 (5 bases). Trimming pared 0 bases from V and 2 bases from J, leaving 8 bases between. CDR1 and CDR2 (germline): LNHNV, YYDKDF (reference sequence). This CDR3 comprises 14 residues. The CDR3 is CATSRDVGPYEQYF. DNA for the CDR3: TGTGCCACCAGCAGAGACGTGGGGCCCTACGAGCAGTACTTC.

This chain uses TRBV5-8 with TRBJ1-4, with 8 bases fitting TRBD1. The ends lost 0 bases at V and 8 bases at J; junction bases unmatched: 9. Germline V CDR1 and CDR2: SGHTS, YDEGEE. This CDR3 spans 16 amino acids. The CDR3 loop reads CASSLGRGRTGEKLFF. CDR3 nucleotides: TGTGCCAGCAGCTTGGGCAGGGGGCGGACGGGCGAAAAACTGTTTTTT.

V gene TRBV9 combines with J gene TRBJ1-1; D is uncertain. CDR1 SGDLS and CDR2 YYNGEE come from the germline V gene. V dropped 0 bases and J dropped 8 bases, with 11 bases sitting between them. CDR3 length: 13 residues. DNA of the CDR3: TGTGCCAGCAGCGTAGTTGGAGGGCGGGAAGCTTTCTTT. Translation gives CASSVVGGREAFF.

The chain recombines TRBV11-2 with TRBJ2-2, with D possibly matching TRBD2 (6 bases). The germline V gene has CDR1 SGHAT and CDR2 FQNNGV. V shed 0 bases and J shed 7 bases, with 6 bases lying between them. This CDR3 region has 13 residues. CDR3: CASSLEGLGELFF. The CDR3 DNA reads TGTGCCAGCAGCTTAGAGGGACTCGGGGAGCTGTTTTTT.

V is TRBV28 and J is TRBJ1-3; no clear D gene. Germline V gene data show CDR1 as MDHEN and CDR2 as SYDVKM. There are 16 residues in the CDR3. Between the trimmed V and J ends, which lost 2 bases and 3 bases, there was a span of 14 bases. In DNA form, the CDR3 reads TGTGCCAGCAGTTTACCCCACACGTCTGGTGGAAACACCATATATTTT. This translates into CASSLPHTSGGNTIYF.

This chain links TRBV19 with TRBJ2-7; D perhaps matches TRBD2 (5 bases). The CDR3 consists of 14 residues. Germline-derived CDR1 and CDR2 are LNHDA and SQIVND (reference sequence). Trimming pared 5 bases from V and 2 bases from J, leaving 13 bases between. CDR3 nucleotide sequence: TGTGCCAGTAGTGTAGCGCGCGATCCCTACGAGCAGTACTTC. Amino acid sequence: CASSVARDPYEQYF.

V usage is TRBV4-3 and J usage is TRBJ1-5; D uncertain. This CDR3 is 17 amino acids long. Germline V gives CDR1 LGHNA, CDR2 YSLEER. The V end lost 0 bases, the J end lost 6 bases, and 18 bases lay between the germline ends. As DNA, the CDR3 is TGCGCCAGCAGCCAAGATATTAGGGCAGTAGGAGGTCAGCCCCAGCATTTT. Translating it yields CASSQDIRAVGGQPQHF.

The V call is TRBV5-1, the J call TRBJ2-7; TRBD1 matches at 10 bases. V dropped 4 bases and J dropped 4; count of bases not matched to a gene: 5. Germline assignment: CDR1 SGHRS and CDR2 YFSETQ. This CDR3 contains 14 residues. The CDR3 sequence is CASSEGQGGYEQYF. CDR3 coding DNA: TGCGCCAGCAGCGAAGGACAGGGGGGTTACGAGCAGTACTTC.

J is TRBJ1-1 and V is TRBV10-1; D possibly corresponds to TRBD1 (6 bases). The germline gives CDR1 WNHNN, CDR2 SYGVQD (reference sequence). Trimming cost V 9 bases and J 3 bases, with 14 bases left between them. The CDR3 loop spans 13 amino acids. The CDR3 nucleotides are TGCGCCAGTACAGGGTCAAGAGACACTGAAGCTTTCTTT. This codes for CASTGSRDTEAFF.

This chain uses TRBV6-5 with TRBJ1-2; D remains unclear. Germline CDR1 MNHEY, CDR2 SVGAGI. With 0 bases removed from V and 2 bases from J, the gap between germline ends came to 7 bases. The CDR3 has 14 amino acids. CDR3 amino acids: CASSYSVQNYGYTF. The CDR3 bases are TGTGCCAGCAGTTACTCGGTACAGAACTATGGCTACACCTTC.

The V call is TRBV11-2, the J call TRBJ1-2, with D maybe TRBD1 (6 bases). The V end lost 2 bases, the J end lost 4 bases, and 11 bases lay between the germline ends. This CDR3 has 14 residues. CDR1 is SGHAT and CDR2 is FQNNGV in the germline V gene. The CDR3 spells CASSLSTGRYGYTF. DNA for the CDR3: TGTGCCAGCAGCTTATCAACAGGGCGCTATGGCTACACCTTC.

This chain links TRBV11-2 with TRBJ2-1; 7 nucleotides align to TRBD1. Trimming took 5 bases from V and 2 from J; bases not matched to a gene: 6. Germline lookup yields CDR1 SGHAT and CDR2 FQNNGV. The CDR3 has 15 amino acids. Here the CDR3 reads CASSPGTATYNEQFF. CDR3 bases: TGTGCCAGCAGCCCAGGGACAGCCACCTACAATGAGCAGTTCTTC.

For this clone: Other DNA sequences in the same sample also yield this CDR3. The genes are TRBV28 and TRBJ2-1, with TRBD2 matching over 11 bases. V was pared by 2 bases and J by 5 bases, with 2 bases of the junction left unmatched. Germline assignment: CDR1 MDHEN and CDR2 SYDVKM. This CDR3 region has 15 residues. CDR3 coding DNA: TGTGCCAGCAGTTTAATAGCGGGGGGGAACAATGAGCAGTTCTTC. Translated: CASSLIAGGNNEQFF. The full variable domain, rest sourced from reference TRBV28 and TRBJ2-1, is DVKVTQSSRYLVKRTGEKVFLECVQDMDHENMFWYRQDPGLGLRLIYFSYDVKMKEKGDIPEGYSVSREKKERFSLILESASTNQTSMYLCASSLIAGGNNEQFFGPGTRLTVL.

The chain couples TRBV5-1 to TRBJ2-1; TRBD2 is a possible D gene (6 bases). The CDR3 spans 14 residues. Per the germline V gene, CDR1 is SGHRS and CDR2 is YFSETQ. V dropped 3 bases and J dropped 7 bases, with 14 bases sitting between them. In nucleotides, the CDR3 is TGCGCCAGCAGCTCCGGCGGGGAGTGGAATGAGCAGTTCTTC. This encodes CASSSGGEWNEQFF.

CDR3 bases: TGTGCCAGCAGTTACGTGGCCTCCTACGAGCAGTACTTC. Protein sequence: CASSYVASYEQYF. The chain joins TRBV6-2 or TRBV6-3 to TRBJ2-7; D unresolved. V lost 2 bases and J 0 bases, leaving 5 bases between the germline ends. Germline V gene sequence: CDR1 MNHEY, CDR2 SVGEGT. The CDR3 runs 13 residues.

The gene calls are TRBV19 and TRBJ1-1, with D perhaps TRBD1 (5 bases). This CDR3 contains 14 residues. Germline CDR1 is LNHDA and CDR2 is SQIVND (reference sequence). Trimming removed 3 bases at V and 5 bases at J, with 13 bases between. The CDR3 nucleotides are TGTGCCAGTAGTATCGGCAGGGCGGCAACTGAAGCTTTCTTT. This sequence encodes CASSIGRAATEAFF.

This sequence joins TRBV9 and TRBJ2-2; D might be TRBD1 (6 bases). The CDR3 covers 16 residues. V lost 1 base and J lost 5, with 15 bases in between. Germline values: CDR1 SGDLS, CDR2 YYNGEE. The CDR3 region is CASSVRGHSGTGELFF. Here the CDR3 DNA reads TGTGCCAGCAGCGTACGGGGACATTCGGGGACCGGGGAGCTGTTTTTT.

The chain combines TRBV30 with TRBJ2-2, with 8 nucleotides matching TRBD2. Germline CDR1 reads GTSNPN; CDR2 reads SVGIG (reference sequence). The CDR3 has 14 residues. After removal of 2 bases from V and 5 bases from J, the junction contained 4 bases not matched to a gene. The CDR3 DNA sequence: TGTGCCTGGAGTCGGGCTAGCGGGACCGGGGAGCTGTTTTTT. Protein sequence: CAWSRASGTGELFF.